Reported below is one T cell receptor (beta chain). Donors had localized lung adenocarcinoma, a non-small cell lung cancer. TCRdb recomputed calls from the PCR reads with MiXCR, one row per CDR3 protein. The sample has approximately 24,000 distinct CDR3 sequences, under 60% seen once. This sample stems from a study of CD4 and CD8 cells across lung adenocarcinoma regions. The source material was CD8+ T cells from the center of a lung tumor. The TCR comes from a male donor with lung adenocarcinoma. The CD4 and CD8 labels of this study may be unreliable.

The CDR3 nucleotides are TGCGCCAGCAGCTGGGGGCTGTACCAAGAGACCCAGTACTTC. Translated: CASSWGLYQETQYF. V and J are TRBV5-1 and TRBJ2-1; perhaps TRBD1 as D (6 bases). The better agreement between TRBJ2-5 and the DNA end casts doubt on the J call. From germline, CDR1 is SGHRS and CDR2 YFSETQ. This CDR3 comprises 14 residues.